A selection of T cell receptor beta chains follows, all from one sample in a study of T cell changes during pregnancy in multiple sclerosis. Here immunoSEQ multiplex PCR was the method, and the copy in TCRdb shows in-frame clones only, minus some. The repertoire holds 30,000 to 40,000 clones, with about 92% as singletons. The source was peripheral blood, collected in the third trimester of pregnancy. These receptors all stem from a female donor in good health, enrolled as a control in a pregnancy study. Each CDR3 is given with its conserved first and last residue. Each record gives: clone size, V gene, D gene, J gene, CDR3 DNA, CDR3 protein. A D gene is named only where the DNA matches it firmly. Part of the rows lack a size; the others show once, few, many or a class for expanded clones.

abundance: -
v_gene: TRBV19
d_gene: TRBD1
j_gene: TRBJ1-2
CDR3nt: TGTGCCAGTAGCCAAGGGGGCCCGGGACAGGGGAGGATTGGATACACCTTC
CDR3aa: CASSQGGPGQGRIGYTF

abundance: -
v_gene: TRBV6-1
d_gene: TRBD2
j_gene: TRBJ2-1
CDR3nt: TGTGCCAGCAGTCAGCGGGAGTGGGAGCAGTTCTTC
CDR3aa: CASSQREWEQFF

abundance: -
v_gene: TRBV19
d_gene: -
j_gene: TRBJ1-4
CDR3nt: TGTGCCAGTAGCCCAGGGGTGGCTAATGAAAAACTGTTTTTT
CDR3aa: CASSPGVANEKLFF

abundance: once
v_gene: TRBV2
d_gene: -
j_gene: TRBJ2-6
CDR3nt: TGTGCCAGCAGTGAGCAACAGCTCTCTGGGGCCAACGTCCTGACTTTC
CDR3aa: CASSEQQLSGANVLTF

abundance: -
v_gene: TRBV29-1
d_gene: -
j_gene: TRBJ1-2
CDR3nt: TGCAGCGTTGAAGGGTCGAGGGGGTATGGCTACACCTTC
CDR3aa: CSVEGSRGYGYTF

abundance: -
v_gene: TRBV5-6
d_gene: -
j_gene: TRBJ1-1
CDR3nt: TGTGCCAGCAGCTTGTTGACGGGGGGCACTGAAGCTTTCTTT
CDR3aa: CASSLLTGGTEAFF

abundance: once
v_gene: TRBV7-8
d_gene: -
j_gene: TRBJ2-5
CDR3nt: TGTGCCAGCAGCTTAACGGGGATAGCGGCCAAAGAGACCCAGTACTTC
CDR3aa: CASSLTGIAAKETQYF

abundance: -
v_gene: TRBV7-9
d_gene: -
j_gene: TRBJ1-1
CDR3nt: TGTGCCAGCAGCTCCCACGAGATTGACACTGAAGCTTTCTTT
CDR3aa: CASSSHEIDTEAFF

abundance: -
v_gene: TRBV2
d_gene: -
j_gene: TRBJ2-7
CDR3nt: TGTGCCAGCAGAAGAATCGACCGGGACTCTTACGAGCAGTACTTC
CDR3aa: CASRRIDRDSYEQYF

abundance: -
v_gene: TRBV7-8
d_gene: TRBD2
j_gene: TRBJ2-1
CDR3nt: TGTGCCAGCAGCTTAGCTAGCGGGAGAAGGAATGAGCAGTTCTTC
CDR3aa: CASSLASGRRNEQFF

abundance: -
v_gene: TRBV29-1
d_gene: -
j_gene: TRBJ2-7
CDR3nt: TGCAGCGTTGAGGAGGGAGTCTCGGGCGAGCAGTACTTC
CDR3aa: CSVEEGVSGEQYF

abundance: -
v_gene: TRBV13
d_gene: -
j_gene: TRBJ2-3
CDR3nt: TGTGCCAGCATCCGTCGGGGGAAGAGCGGTCCTGCTCCAAGTAGCACAGATACGCAGTATTTT
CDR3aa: CASIRRGKSGPAPSSTDTQYF

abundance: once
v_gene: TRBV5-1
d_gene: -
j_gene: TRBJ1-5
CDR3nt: TGCGCCAGCAGCCCCCAAGCAGGGTCTGATCAGCCCCAGCATTTT
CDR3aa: CASSPQAGSDQPQHF

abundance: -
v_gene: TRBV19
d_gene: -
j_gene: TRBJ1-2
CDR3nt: TGTGCCAGCTCACGAGCAGGGGTAGGTGGCTACACCTTC
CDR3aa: CASSRAGVGGYTF

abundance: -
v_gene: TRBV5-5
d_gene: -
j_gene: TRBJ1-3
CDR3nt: TGTGCCAGCAGCTTGAATGGCCCCAGGGGTGGAAACACCATATATTTT
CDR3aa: CASSLNGPRGGNTIYF

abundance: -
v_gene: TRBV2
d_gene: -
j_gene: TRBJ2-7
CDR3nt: TGTGCCAGCATCTGGGCCCACGAGCAGTACTTC
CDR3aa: CASIWAHEQYF

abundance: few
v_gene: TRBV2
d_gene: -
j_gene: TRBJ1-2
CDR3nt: TGTGCCAGCAGCCAAGGGGTGGGGAGGCCGGAATATGGCTACACCTTC
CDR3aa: CASSQGVGRPEYGYTF

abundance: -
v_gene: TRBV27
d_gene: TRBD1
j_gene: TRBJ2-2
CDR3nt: TGTGCCAGCAGTTTATCGAGAGACAGGGCTAACACCGGGGAGCTGTTTTTT
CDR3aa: CASSLSRDRANTGELFF

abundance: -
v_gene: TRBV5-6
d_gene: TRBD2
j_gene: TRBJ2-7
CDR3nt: TGTGCCAGCAGCTCCCTCCGGGGGGGCGAGCAGTACTTC
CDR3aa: CASSSLRGGEQYF

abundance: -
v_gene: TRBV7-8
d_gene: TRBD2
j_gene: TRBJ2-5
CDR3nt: TGTGCCAGCAGCTTAAGGCGGGGGGCCGGGGCCCAGTACTTC
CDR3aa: CASSLRRGAGAQYF

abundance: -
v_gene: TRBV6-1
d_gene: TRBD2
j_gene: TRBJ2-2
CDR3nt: TGTGCCAGCAGCCTAGCGGGAGATACCGGGGAGCTGTTTTTT
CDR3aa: CASSLAGDTGELFF

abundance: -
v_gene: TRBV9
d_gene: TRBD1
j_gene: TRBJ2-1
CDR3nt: TGTGCCAGCAGCGTAGGCGGACAGGTTGGCTACAATGAGCAGTTCTTC
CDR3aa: CASSVGGQVGYNEQFF

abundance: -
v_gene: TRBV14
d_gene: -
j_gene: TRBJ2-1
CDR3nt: TGTGCCAGCAGCCTGACGGGACAGGGGAAACTAGCGGGGGCCGATGAGCAGTTCTTC
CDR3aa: CASSLTGQGKLAGADEQFF

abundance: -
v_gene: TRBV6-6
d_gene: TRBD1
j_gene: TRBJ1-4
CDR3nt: TGTGCCAGCAGCGGGGCAGGGGGGACTAATGAAAAACTGTTTTTT
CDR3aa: CASSGAGGTNEKLFF

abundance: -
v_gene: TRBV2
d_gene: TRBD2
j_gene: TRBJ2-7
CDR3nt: TGTGCCAGTAGGACTAGCGGCCTCTACGAGCAGTACTTC
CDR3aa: CASRTSGLYEQYF

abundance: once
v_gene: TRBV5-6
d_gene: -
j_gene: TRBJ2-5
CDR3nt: TGTGCCAGCAGCTCGACAGGCCGCGTCGAGACCCAGTACTTC
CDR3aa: CASSSTGRVETQYF

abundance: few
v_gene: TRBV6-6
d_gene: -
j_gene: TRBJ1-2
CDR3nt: TGTGCCAGCAGTTCATGGACACCCCGGATCTATGGCTACACCTTC
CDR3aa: CASSSWTPRIYGYTF

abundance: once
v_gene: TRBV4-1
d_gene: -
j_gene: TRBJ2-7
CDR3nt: TGCGCCAGCAGCCTAAGAGAGAGCTCCTACGAGCAGTACTTC
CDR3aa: CASSLRESSYEQYF

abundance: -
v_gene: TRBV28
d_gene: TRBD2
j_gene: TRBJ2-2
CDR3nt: TGTGCCAGCAGTACGGGACTAGCGGAGACCGGGGAGCTGTTTTTT
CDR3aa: CASSTGLAETGELFF

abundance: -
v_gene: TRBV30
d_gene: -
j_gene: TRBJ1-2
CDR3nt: TGTGCCTGGACTGTCGGGGCAGGGGTCGGCTACACCTTC
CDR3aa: CAWTVGAGVGYTF

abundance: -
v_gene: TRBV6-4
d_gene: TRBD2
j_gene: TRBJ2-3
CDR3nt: TGTGCCAGCAGTAGACTAGCGGGAGCTGGAGATACGCAGTATTTT
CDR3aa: CASSRLAGAGDTQYF

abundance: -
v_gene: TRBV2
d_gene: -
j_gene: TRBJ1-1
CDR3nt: TGTGCCAGCAATGGCAGGGCTGAAGCTTTCTTT
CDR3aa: CASNGRAEAFF

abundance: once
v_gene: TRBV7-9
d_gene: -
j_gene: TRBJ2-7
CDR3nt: TGTGCCAGCAGTCGTTTAGGAGACAGGTCCTACGAGCAGTACTTC
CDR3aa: CASSRLGDRSYEQYF

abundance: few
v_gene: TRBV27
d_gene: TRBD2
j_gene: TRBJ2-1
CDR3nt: TGTGCCAGCATATCGAGCGGGGGCCTCAATGAGCAGTTCTTC
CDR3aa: CASISSGGLNEQFF

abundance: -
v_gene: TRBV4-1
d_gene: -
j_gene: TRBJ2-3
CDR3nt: TGCGCCAGCAGCCAAGAAAGCATCCCCACAGATACGCAGTATTTT
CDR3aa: CASSQESIPTDTQYF

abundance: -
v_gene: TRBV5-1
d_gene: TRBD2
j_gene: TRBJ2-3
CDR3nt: TGCGCCAGCAGCTTGGAGGGACTAGCGGGCGCGGGGGGCGGTACGCAGTATTTT
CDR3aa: CASSLEGLAGAGGGTQYF

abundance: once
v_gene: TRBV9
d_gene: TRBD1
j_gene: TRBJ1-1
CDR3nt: TGTGCCAGCAGCGACCCTGGAGGGGGCGATGAAGCTTTCTTT
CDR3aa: CASSDPGGGDEAFF

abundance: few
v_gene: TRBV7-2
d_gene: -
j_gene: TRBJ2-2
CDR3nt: TGTGCCAGCAGAGAAAAGGTGGTAGCTCCCACCGGGGAGCTGTTTTTT
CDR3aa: CASREKVVAPTGELFF

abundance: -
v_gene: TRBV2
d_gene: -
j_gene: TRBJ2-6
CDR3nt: TGTGCCAGCAGTGAAGCGGGGGGCTCTGGGGCCAACGTCCTGACTTTC
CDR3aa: CASSEAGGSGANVLTF

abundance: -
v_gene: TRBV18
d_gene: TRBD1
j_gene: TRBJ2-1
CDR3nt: TGTGCCAGCTCACCACCGGGACAGGGTGTCGATGAGCAGTTCTTC
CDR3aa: CASSPPGQGVDEQFF

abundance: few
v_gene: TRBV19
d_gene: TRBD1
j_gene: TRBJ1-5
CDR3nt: TGTGCCAGTAGGCCAAACAGGGGTGGCAATCAGCCCCAGCATTTT
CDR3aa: CASRPNRGGNQPQHF

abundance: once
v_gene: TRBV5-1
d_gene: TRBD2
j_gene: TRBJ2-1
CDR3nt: TGCGCCAGCAGCCCCTCCTCTGGGACTAGCGGGAGGGTTGAGCAGTTCTTC
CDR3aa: CASSPSSGTSGRVEQFF

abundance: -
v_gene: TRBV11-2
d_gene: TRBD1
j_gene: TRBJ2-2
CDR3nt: TGTGCCAGCAGCTTCACAGGGGGGCTCGCCGGGGAGCTGTTTTTT
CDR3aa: CASSFTGGLAGELFF

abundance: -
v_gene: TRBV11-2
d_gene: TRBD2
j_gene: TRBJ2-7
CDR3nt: TGTGCCAGCAGCTTAGAACTAGCGGGGAACTACGAGCAGTACTTC
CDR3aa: CASSLELAGNYEQYF

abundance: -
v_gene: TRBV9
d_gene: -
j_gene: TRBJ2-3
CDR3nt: TGTGCCAGCAGCCGCGCGGGGATACAACGGGATACGCAGTATTTT
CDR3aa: CASSRAGIQRDTQYF

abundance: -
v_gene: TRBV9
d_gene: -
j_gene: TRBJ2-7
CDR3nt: TGTGCCAGCAGCGTAGAAGCCGCGGCCACCTACGAGCAGTACTTC
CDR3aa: CASSVEAAATYEQYF

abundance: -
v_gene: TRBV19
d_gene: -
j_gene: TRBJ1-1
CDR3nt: TGTGCCAGTACCCACGGTTCGGGGAACACTGAAGCTTTCTTT
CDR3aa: CASTHGSGNTEAFF

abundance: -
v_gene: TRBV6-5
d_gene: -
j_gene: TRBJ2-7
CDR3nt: TGTGCCAGCAGCACTCGGGCCTCGGGAAGGAACGAGCAGTACTTC
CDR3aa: CASSTRASGRNEQYF

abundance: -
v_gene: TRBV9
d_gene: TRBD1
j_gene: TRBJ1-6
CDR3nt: TGTGCCAGCAGCGGGGGACAGAGGAATTCACCCCTCCACTTT
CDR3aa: CASSGGQRNSPLHF

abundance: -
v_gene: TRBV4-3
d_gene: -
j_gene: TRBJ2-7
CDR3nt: TGCGCCAGCAGCCAAGCCTCGGGTGGACAGCCGCCCTACGAGCAGTACTTC
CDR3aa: CASSQASGGQPPYEQYF

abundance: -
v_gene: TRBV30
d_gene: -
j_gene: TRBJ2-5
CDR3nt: TGTGCCTGGAGTGTACTGGAGACCCAGTACTTC
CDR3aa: CAWSVLETQYF

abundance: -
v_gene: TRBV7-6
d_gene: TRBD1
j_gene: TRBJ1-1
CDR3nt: TGTGCCAGCAGCTCCGGGACAGGGGCAACTGAAGCTTTCTTT
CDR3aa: CASSSGTGATEAFF

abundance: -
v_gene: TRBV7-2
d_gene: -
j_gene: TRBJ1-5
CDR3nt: TGTGCCAGCAGCTTAGGCGGGGATAGCAATCAGCCCCAGCATTTT
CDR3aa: CASSLGGDSNQPQHF